This T cell receptor (beta chain) was identified in a study of neurological immune-mediated disorders. Unsorted libraries were prepared from 2 million PBMCs that had been stored at -80 C. MiXCR, applied by TCRdb to the 5' RACE reads, yields one record per CDR3 protein. There are tens of thousands of distinct CDR3 sequences in the sample; about 4% occur only once, and 2.5% to 3% lies in the top ten. A note on this clonotype: A clone one base away is much larger, so this may be a read error.

CDR1 is MGHRA and CDR2 is YSYEKL in the germline V gene. CDR3 length: 15 amino acids. V was pared by 4 bases and J by 10 bases, with 13 bases of the junction left unmatched. Input material: PBMCs. The J gene is TRBJ2-1, the V gene TRBV4-1; 7 positions match TRBD2. The sequence was obtained from a middle-aged man with multiple sclerosis. The CDR3 nucleotides read TGCGCCAGCAGCCGAGGTCGCGGGGGTTCCTACGAGCAGTTCTTC. This encodes CASSRGRGGSYEQFF.